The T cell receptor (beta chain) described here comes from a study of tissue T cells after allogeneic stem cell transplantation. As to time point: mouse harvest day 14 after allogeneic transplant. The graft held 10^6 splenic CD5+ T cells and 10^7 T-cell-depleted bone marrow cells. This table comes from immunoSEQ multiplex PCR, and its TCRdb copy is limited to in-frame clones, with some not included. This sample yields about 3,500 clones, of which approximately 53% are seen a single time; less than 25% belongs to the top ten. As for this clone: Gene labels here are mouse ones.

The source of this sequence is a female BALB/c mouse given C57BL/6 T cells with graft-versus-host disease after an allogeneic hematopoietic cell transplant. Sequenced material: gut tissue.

The CDR3 is CASIPGQGAPNSDYTF. The part of the CDR3 DNA that was read is TGTGCCAGCATCCCGGGACAGGGGGCGCCGAACTCCGACTACACC. This chain uses TRBV13-3 with TRBJ1-2; TRBD1 aligns across 12 bases. Sequencing ends 1 residue short of the CDR3 end; the germline J gene provides the rest. Germline assignment: CDR1 NNHDY and CDR2 SYVADS. This CDR3 contains 16 residues. Trimming at V came to 6 bases and at J to 2 bases, leaving 8 bases not matched to a gene.